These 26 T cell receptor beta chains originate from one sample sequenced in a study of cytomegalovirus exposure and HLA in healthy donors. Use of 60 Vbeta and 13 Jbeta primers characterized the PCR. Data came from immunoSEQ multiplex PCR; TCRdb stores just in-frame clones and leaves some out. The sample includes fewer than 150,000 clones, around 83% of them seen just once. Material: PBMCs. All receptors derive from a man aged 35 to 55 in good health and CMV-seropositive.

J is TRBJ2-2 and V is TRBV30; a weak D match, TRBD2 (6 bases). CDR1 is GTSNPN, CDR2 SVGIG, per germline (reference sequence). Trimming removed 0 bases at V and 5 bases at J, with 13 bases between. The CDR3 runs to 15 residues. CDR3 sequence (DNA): TGTGCCTGGAGTGTAGGCGGGAAGGGGACCGGGGAGCTGTTTTTT. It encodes CAWSVGGKGTGELFF. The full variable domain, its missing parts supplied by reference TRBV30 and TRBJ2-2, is SQTIHQWPATLVQPVGSPLSLECTVEGTSNPNLYWYRQAAGRGLQLLFYSVGIGQISSEVPQNLSASRPQDRQFILSSKKLLLSDSGFYLCAWSVGGKGTGELFFGEGSRLTVL.

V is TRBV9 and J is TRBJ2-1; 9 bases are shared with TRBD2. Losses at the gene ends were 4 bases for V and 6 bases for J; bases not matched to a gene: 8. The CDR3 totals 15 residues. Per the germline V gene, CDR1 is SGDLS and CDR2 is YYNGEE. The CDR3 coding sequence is TGTGCCAGCAGCCCCGGACTAGCGATCCTCAATGAGCAGTTCTTC. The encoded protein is CASSPGLAILNEQFF.

This CDR3 reads CASGFGQGGTDTQYF. CDR3 sequence (DNA): TGTGCTAGTGGTTTCGGGCAGGGAGGGACAGATACGCAGTATTTT. This chain connects TRBV12-5 to TRBJ2-3; 7 bases fit TRBD2. The length of the CDR3 is 15 residues. In germline, CDR1 is LGHNT, CDR2 FRNRAP. Losses at the gene ends were 3 bases for V and 3 bases for J; bases not matched to a gene: 6.

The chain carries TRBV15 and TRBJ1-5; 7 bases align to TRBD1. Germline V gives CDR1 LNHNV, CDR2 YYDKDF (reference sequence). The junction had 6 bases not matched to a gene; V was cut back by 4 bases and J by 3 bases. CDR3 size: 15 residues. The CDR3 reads CATSTFDRDNQPQHF. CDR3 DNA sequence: TGTGCCACCAGCACCTTTGACAGGGACAATCAGCCCCAGCATTTT.

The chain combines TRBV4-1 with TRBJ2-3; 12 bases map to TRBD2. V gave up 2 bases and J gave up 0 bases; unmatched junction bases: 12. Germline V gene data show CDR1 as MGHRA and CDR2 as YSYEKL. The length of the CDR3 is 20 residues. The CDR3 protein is CASSQPFRSSGGDSTDTQYF. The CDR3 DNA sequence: TGCGCCAGCAGCCAACCCTTCCGGTCTAGCGGGGGGGACAGCACAGATACGCAGTATTTT.

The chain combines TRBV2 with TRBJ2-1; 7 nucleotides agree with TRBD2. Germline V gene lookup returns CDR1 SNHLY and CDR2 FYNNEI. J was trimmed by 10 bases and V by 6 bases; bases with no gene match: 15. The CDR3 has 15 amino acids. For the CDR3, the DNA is TGTGCCAGCAGACCGCTAGCGGCGACGATCAAAGAGCAGTTCTTC. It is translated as CASRPLAATIKEQFF.

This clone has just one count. CDR3 residues: CASSVFKGRGEKLFF. The CDR3 DNA follows: TGTGCCAGCAGCGTTTTCAAGGGTCGGGGGGAAAAACTGTTTTTT. This chain joins TRBV7-9 and TRBJ1-4; D possibly corresponds to TRBD1 (5 bases). The CDR3 is 15 residues long. Germline V gene lookup returns CDR1 SEHNR and CDR2 FQNEAQ (reference sequence). The ends were cut back, 5 bases at V and 8 bases at J, with 18 bases in the middle.

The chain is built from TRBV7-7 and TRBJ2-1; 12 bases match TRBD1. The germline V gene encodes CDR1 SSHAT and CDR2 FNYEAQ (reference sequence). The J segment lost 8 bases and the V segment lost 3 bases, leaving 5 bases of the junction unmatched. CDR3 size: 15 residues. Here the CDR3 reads CASSLGQGALYEQFF. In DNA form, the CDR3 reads TGTGCCAGCAGCTTGGGACAGGGGGCATTGTATGAGCAGTTCTTC.

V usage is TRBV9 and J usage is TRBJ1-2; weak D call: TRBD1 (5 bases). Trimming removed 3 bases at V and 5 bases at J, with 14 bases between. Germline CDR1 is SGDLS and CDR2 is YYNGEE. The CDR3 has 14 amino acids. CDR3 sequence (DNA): TGTGCCAGCAGCGGACGAGACAGTGGGTATGGCTACACCTTC. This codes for CASSGRDSGYGYTF.

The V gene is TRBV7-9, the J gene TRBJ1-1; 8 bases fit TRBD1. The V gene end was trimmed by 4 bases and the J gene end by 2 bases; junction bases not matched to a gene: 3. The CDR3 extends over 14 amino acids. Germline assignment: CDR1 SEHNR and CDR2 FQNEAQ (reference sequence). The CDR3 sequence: CASSSDRGNTEAFF. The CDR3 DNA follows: TGTGCCAGCAGCTCCGACAGGGGTAACACTGAAGCTTTCTTT.

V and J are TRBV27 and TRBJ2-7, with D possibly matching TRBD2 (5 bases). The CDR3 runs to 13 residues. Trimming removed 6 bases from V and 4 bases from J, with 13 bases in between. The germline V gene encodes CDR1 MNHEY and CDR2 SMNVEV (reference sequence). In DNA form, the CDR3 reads TGTGCCAGCAGCCACAACTCGGGGTACGAGCAGTACTTC. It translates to CASSHNSGYEQYF.

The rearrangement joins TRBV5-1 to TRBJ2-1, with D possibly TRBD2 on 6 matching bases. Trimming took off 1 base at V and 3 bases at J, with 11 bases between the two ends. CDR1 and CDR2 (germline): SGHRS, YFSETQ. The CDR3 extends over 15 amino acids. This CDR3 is CASSLSAGYYNEQFF. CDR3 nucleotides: TGCGCCAGCAGCTTGTCGGCGGGGTACTACAATGAGCAGTTCTTC.

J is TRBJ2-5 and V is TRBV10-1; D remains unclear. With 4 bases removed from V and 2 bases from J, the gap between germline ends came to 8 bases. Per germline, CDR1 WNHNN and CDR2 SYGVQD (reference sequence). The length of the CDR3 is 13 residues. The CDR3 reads CASSVGRQETQYF. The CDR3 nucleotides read TGCGCCAGCAGTGTGGGCAGACAAGAGACCCAGTACTTC.

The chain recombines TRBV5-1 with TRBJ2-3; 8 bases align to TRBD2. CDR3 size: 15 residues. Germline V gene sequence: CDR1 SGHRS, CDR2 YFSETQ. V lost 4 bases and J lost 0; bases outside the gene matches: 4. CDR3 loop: CASSNLAGSTDTQYF. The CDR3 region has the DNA TGCGCCAGCAGCAATTTAGCGGGAAGCACAGATACGCAGTATTTT.

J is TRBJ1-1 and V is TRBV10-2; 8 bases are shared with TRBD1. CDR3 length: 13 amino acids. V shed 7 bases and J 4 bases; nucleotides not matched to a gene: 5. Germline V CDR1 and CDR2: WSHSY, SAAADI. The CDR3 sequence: CASTRDRGTEAFF. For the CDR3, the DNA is TGCGCCAGCACTCGCGACAGGGGCACTGAAGCTTTCTTT.

CDR3 DNA sequence: TGCAGCGTCGGGACTAGCGGAGGACCCTACGAGCAGTACTTC. Translation: CSVGTSGGPYEQYF. The J gene is TRBJ2-5, the V gene TRBV29-1; 11 bases are a match to TRBD2. The J call may not be correct, given that the DNA end is closer to TRBJ2-7. From germline, CDR1 is SQVTM and CDR2 ANQGSEA. There are 14 residues in the CDR3.

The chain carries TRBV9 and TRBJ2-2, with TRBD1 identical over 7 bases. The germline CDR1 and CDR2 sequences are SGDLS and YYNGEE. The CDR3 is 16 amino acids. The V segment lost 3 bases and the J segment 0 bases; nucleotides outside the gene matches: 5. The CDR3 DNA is TGTGCCAGCAGCGACAGGGGAAACCCGAACACCGGGGAGCTGTTTTTT. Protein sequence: CASSDRGNPNTGELFF.

The CDR3 reads CASSRFSGSYNEQFF. Here the CDR3 DNA reads TGTGCCAGCAGCCGTTTTAGCGGGTCGTACAATGAGCAGTTCTTC. V and J are TRBV5-6 and TRBJ2-1; 7 nucleotides line up with TRBD2. In germline, CDR1 is SGHDT, CDR2 YYEEEE. J lost 4 bases, V lost 4 bases, and 8 bases had no gene match. The CDR3 is 15 residues long.

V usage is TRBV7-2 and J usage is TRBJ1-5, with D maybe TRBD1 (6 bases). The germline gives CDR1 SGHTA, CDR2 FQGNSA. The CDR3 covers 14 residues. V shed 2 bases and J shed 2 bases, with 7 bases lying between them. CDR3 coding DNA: TGTGCCAGCAGCTTAAGACAGGGCAATCAGCCCCAGCATTTT. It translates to CASSLRQGNQPQHF.

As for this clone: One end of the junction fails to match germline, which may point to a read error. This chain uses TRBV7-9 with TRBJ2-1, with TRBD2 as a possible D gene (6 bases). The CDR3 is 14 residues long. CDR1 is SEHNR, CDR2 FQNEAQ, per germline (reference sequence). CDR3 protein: CASTIIAVYNGQFF. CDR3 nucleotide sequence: TGTGCCAGCACCATCATAGCGGTATACAATGGGCAGTTCTTC.

The CDR3 reads CSIAGGPSQTDTQYF. In DNA, the CDR3 is TGCAGCATAGCGGGGGGGCCCTCACAGACAGATACGCAGTATTTT. The chain links TRBV29-1 to TRBJ2-3; 11 nucleotides line up with TRBD2. The CDR3 length is 15 residues. Looked up from germline, CDR1 is SQVTM and CDR2 is ANQGSEA. J was trimmed by 3 bases and V by 8 bases; bases with no gene match: 10.

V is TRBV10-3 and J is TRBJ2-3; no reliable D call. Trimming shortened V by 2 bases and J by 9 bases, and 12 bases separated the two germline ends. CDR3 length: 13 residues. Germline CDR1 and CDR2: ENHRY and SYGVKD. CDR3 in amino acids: CAISEPLYETQYF. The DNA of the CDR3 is TGTGCCATCAGTGAGCCCCTTTATGAGACGCAGTATTTT.

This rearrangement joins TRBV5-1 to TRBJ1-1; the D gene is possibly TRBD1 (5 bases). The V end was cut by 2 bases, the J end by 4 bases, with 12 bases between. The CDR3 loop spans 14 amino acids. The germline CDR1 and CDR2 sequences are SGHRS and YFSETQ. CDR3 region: CASSFREGGTEAFF. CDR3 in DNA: TGCGCCAGCAGCTTCAGGGAGGGAGGCACTGAAGCTTTCTTT.

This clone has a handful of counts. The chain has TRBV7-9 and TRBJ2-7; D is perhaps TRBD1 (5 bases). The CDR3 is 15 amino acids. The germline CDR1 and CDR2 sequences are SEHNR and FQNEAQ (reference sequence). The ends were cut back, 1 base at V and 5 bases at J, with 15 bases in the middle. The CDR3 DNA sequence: TGTGCCAGCAGCTTAGGGCAGGGTTTAGACAACGAGCAGTACTTC. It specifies CASSLGQGLDNEQYF.

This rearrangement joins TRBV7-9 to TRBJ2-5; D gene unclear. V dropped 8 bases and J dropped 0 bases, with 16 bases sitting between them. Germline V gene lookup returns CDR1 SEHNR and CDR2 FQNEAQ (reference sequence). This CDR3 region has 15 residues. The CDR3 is CASRPSYRDQETQYF. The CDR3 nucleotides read TGTGCCAGCCGCCCTTCTTACAGAGACCAAGAGACCCAGTACTTC.

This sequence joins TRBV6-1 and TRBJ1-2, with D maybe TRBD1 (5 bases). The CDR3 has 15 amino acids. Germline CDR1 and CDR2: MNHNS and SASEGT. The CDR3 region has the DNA TGTGCAGCCGGGGAAGAAGGGGCTCCGGGGGATGGCTACACCTTC. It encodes CAAGEEGAPGDGYTF.